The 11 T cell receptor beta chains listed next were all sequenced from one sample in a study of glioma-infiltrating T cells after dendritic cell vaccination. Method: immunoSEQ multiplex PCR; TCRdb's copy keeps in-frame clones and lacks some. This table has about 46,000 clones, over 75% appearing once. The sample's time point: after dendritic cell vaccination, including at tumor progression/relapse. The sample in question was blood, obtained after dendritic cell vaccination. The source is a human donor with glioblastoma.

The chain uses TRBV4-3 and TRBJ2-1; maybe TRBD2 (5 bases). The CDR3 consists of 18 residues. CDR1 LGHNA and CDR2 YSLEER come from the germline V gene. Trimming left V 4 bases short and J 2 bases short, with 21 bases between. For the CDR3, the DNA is TGCGCCAGCAGCCCCGACACTTATGGGAGTCTAACCTACAATGAGCAGTTCTTC. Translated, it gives CASSPDTYGSLTYNEQFF.

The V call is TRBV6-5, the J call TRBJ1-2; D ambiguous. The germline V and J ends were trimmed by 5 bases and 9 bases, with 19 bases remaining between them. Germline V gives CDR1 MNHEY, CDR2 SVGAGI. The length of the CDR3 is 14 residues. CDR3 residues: CASSENPSRERYTF. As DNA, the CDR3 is TGTGCCAGCAGTGAAAATCCCTCCCGGGAACGCTACACCTTC.

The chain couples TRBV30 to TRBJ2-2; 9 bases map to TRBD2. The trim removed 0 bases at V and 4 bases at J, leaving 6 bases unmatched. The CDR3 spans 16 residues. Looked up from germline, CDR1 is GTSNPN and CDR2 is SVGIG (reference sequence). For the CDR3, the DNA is TGTGCCTGGAGTGTACGTTTAGCGGGAGTCACCGGGGAGCTGTTTTTT. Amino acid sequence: CAWSVRLAGVTGELFF. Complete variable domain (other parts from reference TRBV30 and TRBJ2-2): SQTIHQWPATLVQPVGSPLSLECTVEGTSNPNLYWYRQAAGRGLQLLFYSVGIGQISSEVPQNLSASRPQDRQFILSSKKLLLSDSGFYLCAWSVRLAGVTGELFFGEGSRLTVL.

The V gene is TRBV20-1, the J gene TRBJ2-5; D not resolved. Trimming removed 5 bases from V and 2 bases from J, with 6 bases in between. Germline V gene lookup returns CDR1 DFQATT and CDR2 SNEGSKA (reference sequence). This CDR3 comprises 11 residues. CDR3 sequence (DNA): TGCAGTGCTGCTACTCAAGAGACCCAGTACTTC. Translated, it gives CSAATQETQYF.

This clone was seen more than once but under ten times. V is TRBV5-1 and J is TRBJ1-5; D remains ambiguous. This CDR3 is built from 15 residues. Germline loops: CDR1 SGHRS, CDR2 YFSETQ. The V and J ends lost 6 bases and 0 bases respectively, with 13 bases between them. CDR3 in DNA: TGCGCCAGCAAGTTTGATACAGCTAGCAATCAGCCCCAGCATTTT. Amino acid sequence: CASKFDTASNQPQHF.

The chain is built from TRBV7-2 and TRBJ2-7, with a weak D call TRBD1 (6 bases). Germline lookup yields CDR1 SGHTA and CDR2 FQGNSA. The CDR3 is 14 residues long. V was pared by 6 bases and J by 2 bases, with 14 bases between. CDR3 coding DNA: TGTGCCAGCAGGCTAGGGGGACGCGCCTACGAGCAGTACTTC. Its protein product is CASRLGGRAYEQYF.

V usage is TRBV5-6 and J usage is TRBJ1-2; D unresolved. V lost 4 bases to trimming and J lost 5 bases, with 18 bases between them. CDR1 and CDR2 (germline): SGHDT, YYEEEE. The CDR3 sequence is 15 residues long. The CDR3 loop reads CASSPPSLLPYGYTF. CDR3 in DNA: TGTGCCAGCAGCCCCCCGTCCCTCCTCCCTTATGGCTACACCTTC.

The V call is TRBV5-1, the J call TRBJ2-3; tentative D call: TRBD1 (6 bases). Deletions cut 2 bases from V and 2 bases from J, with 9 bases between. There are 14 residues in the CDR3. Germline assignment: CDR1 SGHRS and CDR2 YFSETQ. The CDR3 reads CASSFNRDTDTQYF. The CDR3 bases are TGCGCCAGCAGCTTCAACAGGGACACAGATACGCAGTATTTT.

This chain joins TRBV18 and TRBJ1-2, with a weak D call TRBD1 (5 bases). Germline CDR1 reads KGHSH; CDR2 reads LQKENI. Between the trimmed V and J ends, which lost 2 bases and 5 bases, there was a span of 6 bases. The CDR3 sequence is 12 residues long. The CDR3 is CASSPGGYGYTF. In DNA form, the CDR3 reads TGTGCCAGCTCACCAGGGGGGTATGGCTACACCTTC.

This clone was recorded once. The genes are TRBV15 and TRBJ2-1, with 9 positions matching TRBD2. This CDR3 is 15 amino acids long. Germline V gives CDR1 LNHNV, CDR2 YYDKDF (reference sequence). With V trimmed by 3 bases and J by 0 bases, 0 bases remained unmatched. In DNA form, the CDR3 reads TGTGCCACCAGCAGTAGCGGGAGCTCCTACAATGAGCAGTTCTTC. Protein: CATSSSGSSYNEQFF. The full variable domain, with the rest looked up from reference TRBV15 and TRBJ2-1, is DAMVIQNPRYQVTQFGKPVTLSCSQTLNHNVMYWYQQKSSQAPKLLFHYYDKDFNNEADTPDNFQSRRPNTSFCFLDIRSPGLGDTAMYLCATSSSGSSYNEQFFGPGTRLTVL.

CDR3 bases: TGTGCCAGCAGTTCCGGACAGGGGCCCCCGACGGAGCAGTACTTC. This gives the protein CASSSGQGPPTEQYF. The rearrangement joins TRBV6-6 to TRBJ2-7; 9 bases align to TRBD1. The germline V gene encodes CDR1 MNHNY and CDR2 SVGAGI (reference sequence). The CDR3 is made up of 15 amino acids. J gave up 7 bases and V 4 bases, and 11 bases lay outside the gene matches.